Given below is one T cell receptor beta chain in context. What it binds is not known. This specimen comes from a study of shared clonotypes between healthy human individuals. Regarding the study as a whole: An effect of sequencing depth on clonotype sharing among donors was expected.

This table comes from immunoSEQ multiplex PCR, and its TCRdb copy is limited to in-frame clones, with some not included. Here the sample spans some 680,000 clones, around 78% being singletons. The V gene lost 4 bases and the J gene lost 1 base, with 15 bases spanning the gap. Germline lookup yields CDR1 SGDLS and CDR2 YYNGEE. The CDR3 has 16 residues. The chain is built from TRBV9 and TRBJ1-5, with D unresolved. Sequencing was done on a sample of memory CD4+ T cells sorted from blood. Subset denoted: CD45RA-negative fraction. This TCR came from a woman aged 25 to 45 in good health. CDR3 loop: CASSQHGEGSNQPQHF. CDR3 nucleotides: TGTGCCAGCAGCCAACACGGGGAAGGGAGCAATCAGCCCCAGCATTTT.